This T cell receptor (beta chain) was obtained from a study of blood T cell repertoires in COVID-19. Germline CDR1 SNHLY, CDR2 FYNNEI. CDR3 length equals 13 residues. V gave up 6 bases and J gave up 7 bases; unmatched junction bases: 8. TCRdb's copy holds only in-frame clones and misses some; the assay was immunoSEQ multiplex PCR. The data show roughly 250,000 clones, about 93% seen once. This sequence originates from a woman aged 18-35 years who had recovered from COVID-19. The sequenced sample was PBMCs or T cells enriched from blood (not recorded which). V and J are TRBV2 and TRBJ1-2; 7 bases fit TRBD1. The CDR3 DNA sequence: TGTGCCAGCAGCCTGACAGGGATGGGTGGCTACACCTTC. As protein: CASSLTGMGGYTF.